The present T cell receptor beta chain was sequenced within a study of blood T cell repertoires in COVID-19. Whole-study context: Researchers got acute and convalescent COVID-19 samples from the United States, Italy and Spain. The analysed material was cDNA or gDNA that came from T cells, B-cell-depleted T cells, or PBMCs.

V was pared by 2 bases and J by 8 bases, with 21 bases between. CDR1 LNHDA and CDR2 SQIVND come from the germline V gene (reference sequence). This CDR3 is built from 16 residues. Methods used by the authors: Amplification of reference gene primers was used by the study to estimate nucleated cell counts. Only in-frame clones appear in the TCRdb table, and some are missing; sequencing was by immunoSEQ multiplex PCR. That table furnishes V, J and clone size, whereas the DNA furnished D and trimming. Of approximately 500,000 clones detected, approximately 92% appear once; the ten largest clones hold around 0.9%. This clone showed up just a few times.

The source material was peripheral blood. This TCR was recovered from a man aged 18 to 29 with COVID-19, enrolled during active disease. This rearrangement joins TRBV19 to TRBJ1-2; no definite D call. The CDR3, as DNA: TGTGCCAGTAGTATACTTGGCGGGCAGATCTCATCGGGCTACACCTTC. Its translation: CASSILGGQISSGYTF.